The present T cell receptor (beta chain) was sequenced within a study of identical twins. Germline V CDR1 and CDR2: SGHRS, YFSETQ. The J segment lost 4 bases and the V segment lost 3 bases, leaving 7 bases of the junction unmatched. This CDR3 is built from 15 residues. Healthy Caucasians made up all donors. One entry per CDR3 protein results from TCRdb running MiXCR on the 5' RACE reads. The top ten clones hold approximately 0.48% of a sample with hundreds of thousands of distinct CDR3 sequences, around 24% of them seen once. These data were likewise used in another study, on yellow fever vaccine responses in identical twins.

The sequence was collected from a woman younger than 30 in good health. V usage is TRBV5-1 and J usage is TRBJ2-3, with TRBD1 identical over 8 bases. Specimen: CD4+ T cells sorted from blood. Here the CDR3 reads CASSYRGRIADTQYF. Written as DNA, the CDR3 is TGCGCCAGCAGCTACAGGGGGAGGATAGCAGATACGCAGTATTTT.